This paragraph covers one T cell receptor beta chain sequence. In the original workflow: Amplification with reference gene primers provided the estimates of nucleated cell counts. Libraries were prepared by immunoSEQ multiplex PCR; TCRdb keeps only in-frame clonotypes and omits some of them. V and J calls and clone size are as listed in that table; D and trimming were resolved from the DNA. Of roughly 160,000 clones in the sample, roughly 88% were seen once. The record originates from a study of blood T cell repertoires in COVID-19. Across the study: Samples of COVID-19 (acute and convalescent) were obtained from the United States, Italy and Spain. Sample material is recorded as cDNA or gDNA derived from T cells, B-cell-depleted T cells, or PBMCs.

The sequencing sample was made of peripheral blood. This TCR came from a young man with acute or convalescent COVID-19.

The CDR3 spells CASSFTQANEQFF. For the CDR3, the DNA is TGTGCCAGCAGTTTCACCCAGGCCAATGAGCAGTTCTTC. The chain has TRBV6-6 and TRBJ2-1; D call uncertain. The CDR3 length is 13 residues. V was shortened by 4 bases and J by 6 bases, with 10 bases between the two germline ends. From germline, CDR1 is MNHNY and CDR2 SVGAGI (reference sequence).